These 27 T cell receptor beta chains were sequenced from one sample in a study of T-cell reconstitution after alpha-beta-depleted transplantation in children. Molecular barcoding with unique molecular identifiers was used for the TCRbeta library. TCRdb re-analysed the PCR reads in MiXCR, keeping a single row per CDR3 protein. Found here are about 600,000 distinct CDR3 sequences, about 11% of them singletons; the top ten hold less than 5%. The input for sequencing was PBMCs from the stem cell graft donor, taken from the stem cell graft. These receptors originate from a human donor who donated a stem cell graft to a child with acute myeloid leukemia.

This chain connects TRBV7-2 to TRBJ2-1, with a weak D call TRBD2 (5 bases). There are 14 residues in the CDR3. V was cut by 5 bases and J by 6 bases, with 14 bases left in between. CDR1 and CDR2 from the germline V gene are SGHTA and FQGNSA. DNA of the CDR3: TGTGCCAGCAGCCGGAGGATCCGTTTCAATGAGCAGTTCTTC. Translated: CASSRRIRFNEQFF.

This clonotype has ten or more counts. In nucleotides, the CDR3 is TGCAGTGCATACAATCCAGGGGTAACCTACGAGCAGTACTTC. Translation: CSAYNPGVTYEQYF. The chain joins TRBV20-1 to TRBJ2-7, with D perhaps TRBD1 (6 bases). This CDR3 has 14 residues. Trimming took off 6 bases at V and 2 bases at J, with 17 bases between the two ends. From germline, CDR1 is DFQATT and CDR2 SNEGSKA (reference sequence).

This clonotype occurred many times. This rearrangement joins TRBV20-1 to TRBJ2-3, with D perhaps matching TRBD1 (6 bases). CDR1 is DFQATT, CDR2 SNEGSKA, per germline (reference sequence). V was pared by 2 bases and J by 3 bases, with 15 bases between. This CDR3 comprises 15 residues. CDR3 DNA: TGCAGTGCTAGACTCGTGGGGGCGTTGACAGATACGCAGTATTTT. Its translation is CSARLVGALTDTQYF.

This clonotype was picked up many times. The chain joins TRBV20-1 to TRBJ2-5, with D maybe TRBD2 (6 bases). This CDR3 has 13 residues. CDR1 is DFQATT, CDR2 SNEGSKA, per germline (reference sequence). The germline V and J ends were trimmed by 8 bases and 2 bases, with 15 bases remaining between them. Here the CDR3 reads CSQPQRAQETQYF. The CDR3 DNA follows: TGCAGTCAGCCTCAGCGGGCTCAAGAGACCCAGTACTTC.

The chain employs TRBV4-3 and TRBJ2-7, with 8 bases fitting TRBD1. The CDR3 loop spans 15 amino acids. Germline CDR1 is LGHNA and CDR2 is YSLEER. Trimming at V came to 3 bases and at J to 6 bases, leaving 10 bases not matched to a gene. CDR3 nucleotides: TGCGCCAGCAGCCAGGCCGGGACAGGTCCAGGCGAGCAGTACTTC. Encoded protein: CASSQAGTGPGEQYF.

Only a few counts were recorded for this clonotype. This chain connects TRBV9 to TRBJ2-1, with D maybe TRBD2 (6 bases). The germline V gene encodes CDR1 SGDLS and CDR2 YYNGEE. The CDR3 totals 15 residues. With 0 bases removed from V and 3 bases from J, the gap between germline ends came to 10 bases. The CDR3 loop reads CASSVGGEYYNEQFF. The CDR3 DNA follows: TGTGCCAGCAGCGTAGGGGGGGAGTACTACAATGAGCAGTTCTTC. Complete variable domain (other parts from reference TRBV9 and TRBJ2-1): DSGVTQTPKHLITATGQRVTLRCSPRSGDLSVYWYQQSLDQGLQFLIQYYNGEERAKGNILERFSAQQFPDLHSELNLSSLELGDSALYFCASSVGGEYYNEQFFGPGTRLTVL.

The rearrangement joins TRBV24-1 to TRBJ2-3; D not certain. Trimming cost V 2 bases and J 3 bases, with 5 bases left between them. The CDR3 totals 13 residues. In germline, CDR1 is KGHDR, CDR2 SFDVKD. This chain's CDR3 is CATSDSTTDTQYF. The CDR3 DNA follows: TGTGCCACCAGTGATTCTACGACAGATACGCAGTATTTT.

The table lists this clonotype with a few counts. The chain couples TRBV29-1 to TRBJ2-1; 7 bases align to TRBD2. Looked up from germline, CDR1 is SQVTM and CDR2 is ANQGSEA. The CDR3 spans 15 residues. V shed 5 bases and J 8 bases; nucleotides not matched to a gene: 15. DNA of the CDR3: TGCAGCGTTCCCCGGGGTTTAGCGGGTACTCATGAGCAGTTCTTC. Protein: CSVPRGLAGTHEQFF.

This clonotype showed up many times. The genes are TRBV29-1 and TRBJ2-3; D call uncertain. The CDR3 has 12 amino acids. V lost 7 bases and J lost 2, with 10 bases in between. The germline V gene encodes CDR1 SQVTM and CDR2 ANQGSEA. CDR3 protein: CSGVGNTDTQYF. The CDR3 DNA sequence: TGCAGCGGGGTGGGAAACACAGATACGCAGTATTTT.

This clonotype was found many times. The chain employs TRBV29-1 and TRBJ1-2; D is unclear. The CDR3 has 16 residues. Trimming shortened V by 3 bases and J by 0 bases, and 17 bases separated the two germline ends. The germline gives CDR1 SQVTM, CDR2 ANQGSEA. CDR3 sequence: CSVEPGRLGTNYGYTF. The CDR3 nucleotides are TGCAGCGTTGAGCCCGGCAGATTGGGAACTAACTATGGCTACACCTTC.

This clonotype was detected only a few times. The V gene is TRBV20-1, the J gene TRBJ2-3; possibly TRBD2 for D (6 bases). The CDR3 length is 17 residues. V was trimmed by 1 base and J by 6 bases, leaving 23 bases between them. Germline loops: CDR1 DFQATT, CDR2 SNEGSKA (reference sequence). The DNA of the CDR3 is TGCAGTGCTAGAGGTCTGAACCTAGCGCCCGACCGGGATACGCAGTATTTT. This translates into CSARGLNLAPDRDTQYF.

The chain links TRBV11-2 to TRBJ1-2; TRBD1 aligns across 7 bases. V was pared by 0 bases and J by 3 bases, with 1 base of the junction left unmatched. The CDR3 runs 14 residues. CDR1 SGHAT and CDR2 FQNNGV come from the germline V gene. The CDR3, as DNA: TGTGCCAGCAGCTTAGATACAGGGGACTATGGCTACACCTTC. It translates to CASSLDTGDYGYTF.

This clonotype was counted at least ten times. This CDR3 is CSASERLPGTLDTQYF. The CDR3, as DNA: TGCAGTGCTAGCGAACGGCTCCCTGGTACCCTAGATACGCAGTATTTT. The V gene is TRBV20-1, the J gene TRBJ2-3; D unclear. Germline loops: CDR1 DFQATT, CDR2 SNEGSKA (reference sequence). This CDR3 has 16 amino acids. Trimming pared 3 bases from V and 5 bases from J, leaving 21 bases between.

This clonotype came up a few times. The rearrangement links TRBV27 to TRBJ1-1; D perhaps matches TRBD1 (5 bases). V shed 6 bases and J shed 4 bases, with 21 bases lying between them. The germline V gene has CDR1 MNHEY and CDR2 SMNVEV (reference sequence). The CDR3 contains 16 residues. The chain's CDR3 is CASRMGGGAFGTEAFF. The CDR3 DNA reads TGTGCCAGCAGAATGGGGGGAGGGGCATTCGGCACTGAAGCTTTCTTT.

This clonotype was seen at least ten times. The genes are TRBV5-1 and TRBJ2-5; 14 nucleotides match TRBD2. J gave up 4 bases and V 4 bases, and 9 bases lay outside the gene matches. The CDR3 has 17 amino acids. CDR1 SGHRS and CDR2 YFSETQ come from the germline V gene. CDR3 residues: CASSPGTSGSVTETQYF. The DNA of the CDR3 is TGCGCCAGCAGCCCCGGGACTAGCGGGAGTGTAACAGAGACCCAGTACTTC.

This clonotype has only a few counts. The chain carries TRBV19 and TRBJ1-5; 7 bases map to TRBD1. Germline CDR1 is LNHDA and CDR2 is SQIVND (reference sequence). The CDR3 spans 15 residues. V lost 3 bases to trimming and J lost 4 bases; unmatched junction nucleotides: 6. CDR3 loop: CASSINRDRNQPQHF. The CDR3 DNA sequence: TGTGCCAGTAGTATTAACCGGGACAGAAATCAGCCCCAGCATTTT.

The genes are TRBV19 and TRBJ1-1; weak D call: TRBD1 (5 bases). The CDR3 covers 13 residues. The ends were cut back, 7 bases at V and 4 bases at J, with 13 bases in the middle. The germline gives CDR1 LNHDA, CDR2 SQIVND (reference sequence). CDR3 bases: TGTGCCAGTACCCTCCAGGGATTCACTGAAGCTTTCTTT. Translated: CASTLQGFTEAFF.

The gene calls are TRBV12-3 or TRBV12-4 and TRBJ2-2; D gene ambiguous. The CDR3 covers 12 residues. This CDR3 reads CATRPGSWELFF. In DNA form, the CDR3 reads TGTGCGACTCGCCCGGGTTCCTGGGAGCTGTTTTTT.

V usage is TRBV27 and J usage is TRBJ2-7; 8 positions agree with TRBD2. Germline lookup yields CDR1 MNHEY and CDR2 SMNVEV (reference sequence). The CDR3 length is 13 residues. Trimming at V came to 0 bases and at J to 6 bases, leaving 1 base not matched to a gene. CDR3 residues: CASSLSSGSEQYF. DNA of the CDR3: TGTGCCAGCAGTTTATCGAGCGGGAGCGAGCAGTACTTC.

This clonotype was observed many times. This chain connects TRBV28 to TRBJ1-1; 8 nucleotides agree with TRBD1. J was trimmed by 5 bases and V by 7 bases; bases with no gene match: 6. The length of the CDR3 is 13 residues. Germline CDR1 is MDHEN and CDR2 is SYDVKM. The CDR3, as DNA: TGTGCCAGCACTCATACAGGGGGAACTGAAGCTTTCTTT. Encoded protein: CASTHTGGTEAFF.

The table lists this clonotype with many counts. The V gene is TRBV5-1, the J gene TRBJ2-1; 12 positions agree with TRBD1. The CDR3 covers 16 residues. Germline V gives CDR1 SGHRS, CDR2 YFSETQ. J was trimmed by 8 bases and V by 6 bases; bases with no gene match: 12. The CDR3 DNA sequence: TGCGCCAGCAACCTTCAGCCGGGACAGGGGGCTTATGAGCAGTTCTTC. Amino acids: CASNLQPGQGAYEQFF.

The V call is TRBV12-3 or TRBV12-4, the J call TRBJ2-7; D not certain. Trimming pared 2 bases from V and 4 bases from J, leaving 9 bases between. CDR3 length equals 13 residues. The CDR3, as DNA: TGTGCCAGCAGTTTAAACGACCAATACGAGCAGTACTTC. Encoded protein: CASSLNDQYEQYF.

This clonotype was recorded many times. CDR3 DNA sequence: TGTGCCAGCAGTTCAATCGGACAGACCTACGAGCAGTACTTC. Amino acids: CASSSIGQTYEQYF. The chain couples TRBV27 to TRBJ2-7; possibly TRBD1 for D (6 bases). Deletions cut 4 bases from V and 2 bases from J, with 12 bases between. The CDR3 covers 14 residues. Germline loops: CDR1 MNHEY, CDR2 SMNVEV (reference sequence).

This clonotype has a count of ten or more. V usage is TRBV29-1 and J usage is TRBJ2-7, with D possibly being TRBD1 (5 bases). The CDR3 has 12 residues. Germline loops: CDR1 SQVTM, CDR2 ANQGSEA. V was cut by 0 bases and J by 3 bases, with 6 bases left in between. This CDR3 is CSVEEGDYEQYF. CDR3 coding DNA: TGCAGCGTTGAAGAAGGGGACTACGAGCAGTACTTC.

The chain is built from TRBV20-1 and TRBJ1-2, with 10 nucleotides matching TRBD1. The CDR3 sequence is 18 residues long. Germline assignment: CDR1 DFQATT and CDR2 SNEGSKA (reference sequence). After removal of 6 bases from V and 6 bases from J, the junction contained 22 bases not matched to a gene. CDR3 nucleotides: TGCAGTGCCCCTACAGCCATTATACCGGGACAGGGGTTCAATGGCTACACCTTC. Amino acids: CSAPTAIIPGQGFNGYTF.

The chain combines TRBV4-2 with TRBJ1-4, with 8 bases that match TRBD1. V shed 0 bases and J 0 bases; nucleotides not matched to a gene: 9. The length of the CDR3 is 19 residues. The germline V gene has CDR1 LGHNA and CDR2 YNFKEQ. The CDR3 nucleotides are TGTGCCAGCAGCCAAGAAGGGCCCAGGGGGCCTGCAACTAATGAAAAACTGTTTTTT. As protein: CASSQEGPRGPATNEKLFF.

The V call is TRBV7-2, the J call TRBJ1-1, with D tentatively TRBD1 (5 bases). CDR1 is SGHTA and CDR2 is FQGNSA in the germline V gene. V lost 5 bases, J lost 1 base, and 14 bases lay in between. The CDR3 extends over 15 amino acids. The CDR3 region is CASSPIGAGNTEAFF. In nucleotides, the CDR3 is TGTGCCAGCAGCCCAATCGGGGCGGGGAACACTGAAGCTTTCTTT.